This T cell receptor (beta chain) was recovered during a study of technical replicates of blood from a few donors. Of note for this clone: Other DNA sequences in the sample encode the same CDR3.

Between the trimmed V and J ends, which lost 3 bases and 7 bases, there was a span of 7 bases. The germline gives CDR1 DFQATT, CDR2 SNEGSKA (reference sequence). The CDR3 runs 11 residues. Sequenced by immunoSEQ multiplex PCR; TCRdb stores in-frame clones only, minus some. The sample holds 60,000 to 85,000 clones, roughly 92% seen once. The chain carries TRBV20-1 and TRBJ2-1, with D possibly being TRBD1 (6 bases). This TCR derives from a human donor in good health. The sample was T cells isolated from PBMCs. CDR3 nucleotide sequence: TGCAGTGCTAGCAGGGGAAATGAGCAGTTCTTC. Amino acids: CSASRGNEQFF.